Listed here is a single T cell receptor (beta chain). The antigen it binds to is not known. Per-base quality was not reported, and no clone a single base away is much larger than it. The method behind the library was the immunoSEQ multiplex PCR assay. A mixture of 60 forward primers for TCR Vbeta segments and 13 reverse primers for TCR Jbeta segments was used in the multiplex PCR. Amplification of the CDR3 region of rearranged TCR beta genes was performed with a multiplex PCR assay on genomic DNA. The Illumina HiSeq System was used to sequence the amplified TCR beta libraries as 87-base-pair reads. In the paper's pipeline: A later analysis tallied tens of millions of unique TCR beta chains across the 666 repertoires, and about 12 million of those chains were shared by two or more donors. Raw reads were error-corrected and collapsed into unique sequences with a nearest-neighbor algorithm that merged closely related sequences to remove PCR and sequencing errors. Alignment of CDR3 sequences to IMGT reference sequences was used to assign V, D and J gene segments. Each retained sequence needed at least a six-nucleotide match to both a V gene segment and a J gene segment. A rearrangement was called productive if the CDR3 had no stop codons and remained in frame with V and J, and every other rearrangement was called non-productive. Following IMGT convention, CDR3 was defined as the stretch from the second conserved V-encoded cysteine to the conserved J-encoded phenylalanine. The earlier analysis of about 640 of the donors excluded any sequence lacking an unambiguous match to a single V gene segment. An earlier analysis of under 750 of the donors called V segments functional above 56.7% productive rearrangements and segregating when the between-donor standard deviation exceeded 5%. A statistical classification framework was developed to diagnose cytomegalovirus status using the catalog of TCR beta chain sequences. V and J gene assignment, in a later analysis, came from comparing TCR nucleotide sequences with IMGT/GENE-DB human TR gene sequences. A later analysis assigned CDR3 sequences and most-parsimonious VDJ recombination scenarios with the TCRdist pipeline. A later analysis defined each TCR beta chain by its CDR3 amino acid sequence plus V-gene family, and excluded reads lacking a unique V-gene family. A later analysis removed 500 to 600 highly shared, low-generation-probability nucleotide sequences to deal with suspected cross-contamination and a sequencing artifact. In a later analysis, a clonal expansion index for each public chain was calculated from normalized within-repertoire ranks of inferred template counts. A later analysis computed generation probabilities with a VDJ recombination model fitted to out-of-frame rearrangements, and checked the results against IGoR. Hypergeometric tests were used in a later analysis to score TCR-TCR, TCR-HLA and TCR-CMV co-occurrence, with a repertoire-size bias correction applied to the TCR pairs. In a later analysis, false discovery rates were estimated by permuting HLA or CMV assignments 20 times. In a later analysis, co-occurring TCRs were grouped with DBSCAN, and TCRdist sequence similarity was added when clustering was performed within HLA-allele-positive subsets. For co-occurrence clustering, repertoires with fewer than 30,000 or more than 120,000 public chains were excluded, along with five repertoires with anomalous nucleotide sharing. TCRdb's version of the immuneACCESS table is confined to in-frame rearrangements and falls short of the full clone set. An unresolved V gene accounts for under half of the shortfall where checked; the remainder is of unknown origin. V, J and clone size were drawn from that table, and D and trimming were deduced from the DNA. The sample records around 98,000 clones, about 76% of which are singletons. The leading ten clones occupy roughly 7.7% of the sample.

The data originate from a study of cytomegalovirus exposure and HLA in healthy donors (TCRdb year 2017). Regarding the study in general: According to an earlier analysis of 550 to 750 of the donors, about 179 million T cells yielded 100 million or so unique TCR beta sequences and approximately 280 Gb of sequence data. Rather than drawing on any new phenotypic data, the later analysis identified candidate immune exposures from TCR beta sequences and the way those sequences occurred across donors. All discovery cohort repertoires had been generated using a single sequencing platform. On average, 235,054 unique TCR beta nucleotide sequences were sequenced per donor among 398 genotyped donors of the cohort, with roughly 18% of those sequences being non-productive. To predict cytomegalovirus infection status, the study brought together high-throughput TCR immunosequencing, statistical association of individual TCRs with disease status, and machine learning. To decide whether each TCR beta V gene segment behaved as functional or pseudogenic, an earlier analysis of 587 of the donors relied on high-throughput TCR beta sequencing. The study was designed to test whether signatures of past pathogen exposure could be identified by cataloging public T cell receptors. Roughly five DR-DQ haplotypes were treated as single units for association and clustering because of strong linkage in the cohort. The genetic ancestry cluster associated with self-reported Caucasian donors included about four fifths of the 398 genotyped donors. To study patterns of TCR occurrence, a later analysis re-analyzed previously published TCR beta repertoires from 650 to 750 donors and added high-resolution HLA genotyping. Class I and class II HLA loci were covered by the typing at four-digit resolution. Donor age, sex, ethnicity and CMV serostatus were compiled together with the repertoire data. A later genetic analysis used genome-wide SNP genotypes for about 65% of the roughly 700 donors, treating that subset as a discovery cohort. Besides the first cohort of roughly 660 subjects, a separate validation cohort made up of 120 or so different subjects was used. The number of donors typed differed by locus, with about 629-630 for A, B, C, DRB1 and DQB1, 522 for DQA1, under 610 for DPA1, and 472 for DPB1. Roughly 320 gigabases of sequencing data and 75 million to 85 million unique TCR sequences made up an early release that covered 640 HLA-typed donors. Using immunosequencing, the study profiled T cell repertoires from fewer than 700 subjects and related those repertoires to cytomegalovirus serostatus. General conclusions and limits of the study: The presence/absence analyses assumed that sequencing depth was roughly uniform across donors, and that assumption may not be true. In a later analysis, several top co-occurrence clusters were reported to appear linked to parvovirus B19, influenza, CMV and Epstein-Barr virus. In both the original and validation cohorts, the classifier was reported to diagnose cytomegalovirus status with high specificity and sensitivity. CMV serostatus was the only immune exposure information available for the cohort. A later analysis found that HLA-associated TCR beta chains were more clonally expanded and had lower generation probabilities than equally common non-associated chains. The cohort was sequenced for TCR beta chains only, and without alpha or paired-chain data the features that could be detected were limited. In an earlier analysis of about 540 of the donors, most TCR beta V segments were observed in productive rearrangements about 90% or about 30% of the time, broadly matching IMGT annotations. While some public TCRs were present in many individuals, most TCR sequences turned up only very rarely across donors. A later genetic analysis reported fewer N-insertions in productive TCRs among donors in an Asian-associated ancestry cluster than the roughly 670-donor mean. V-gene and J-gene trimming of TCR beta chains was associated with a missense DCLRE1C variant in a later genetic analysis, and the association was replicated in an independent cohort. A cluster of highly shared sequence variants was judged likely to represent a technical artifact of the sequencing pipeline. A later analysis associated 16,951 TCR beta sequences with specific HLA alleles at a false discovery rate of 0.05. According to a later analysis, most CMV-associated TCR beta chains appeared to be HLA-restricted, and the HLA associations seemed to be driven largely by CMV exposure. Because HLA typing was missing for some donors at each locus, association tests included only the typed subset. In a later analysis, TCR association rates were found to vary across HLA loci, with the most associated TCRs seen for DRB1 alleles and the fewest for HLA-C alleles. A total of fewer than 200 TCR beta chains were listed by the study as associated with cytomegalovirus. A further reported finding was that TCR beta sequences accurately predicted the HLA-A and HLA-B alleles for most subjects in the first cohort. It was suggested by the authors that the approach could potentially be generalized to other disease states and immunological phenotypes. When HLA alleles, especially DR and DQ, strongly co-occurred, attributing TCR associations to individual alleles was difficult. In vitro tests confirmed that a few of the cytomegalovirus-associated TCR beta chains recognize cytomegalovirus antigens. The earlier analysis of nearly 600 of the donors excluded seventeen rarely observed V segments, including chromosome 9 orphons, because counts were too low. Linkage disequilibrium might explain the correlated functional status among segregating V segments, but an unknown experimental factor could not be ruled out. The 87-base-pair reads could not distinguish some IMGT-functional V segments, including TRBV6-2 and TRBV6-3, so those segments were excluded.

In total, roughly 710 healthy bone marrow donors made up the cohort. At the time of sampling, every cohort member was nominally healthy, though immune exposures that went unrecorded were likely present. Of the roughly 720 cohort members, roughly 300 had positive CMV serostatus and 350 to 450 had negative CMV serostatus, and CMV serostatus was not recorded for the donor. Each donor provided a peripheral blood sample, and peripheral blood mononuclear cells were used for TCR beta sequencing. Genomic DNA extraction from the blood cell samples was performed with the Qiagen DNeasy Blood Extraction Kit. Cut back by 0 bases and 1 base, the V and J ends lie 12 bases apart. The CDR1 and CDR2 encoded by the germline V gene are LGHNT and FRNRAP. The cysteine opens and the phenylalanine closes a CDR3 of 16 amino acids. The entry retains the CDR3 DNA only, 48 bases that are in frame from base 1.

The sequence is built from TRBV12-5 and TRBJ1-1; the D gene cannot be named for sure. This receptor was obtained from a human donor in good health. The sample consisted of PBMCs. The CDR3 in this case is CASGLVLVTGNTEAFF. The DNA reads as follows: TGTGCTAGTGGTTTGGTACTAGTTACGGGGAACACTGAAGCTTTCTTT. The CDR3 plus the reference TRBV12-5 and TRBJ1-1 genes for the other parts give the full variable domain: DARVTQTPRHKVTEMGQEVTMRCQPILGHNTVFWYRQTMMQGLELLAYFRNRAPLDDSGMPKDRFSAEMPDATLATLKIQPSEPRDSAVYFCASGLVLVTGNTEAFFGQGTRLTVV.